The sample holds a few counts of the clone carrying this T cell receptor (beta chain). Clones were sequenced by immunoSEQ multiplex PCR, and TCRdb holds only the in-frame ones, with some missing. The repertoire holds fewer than 60,000 clones, approximately 86% seen once, with about 2.8% in the top ten. This entry comes from a study of control samples from healthy donors and cancer patients. Between the trimmed V and J ends, which lost 5 bases and 7 bases, there was a span of 17 bases. Germline V CDR1 and CDR2: KGHDR, SFDVKD. CDR3 length: 15 residues. Specimen: PBMCs. The chain links TRBV24-1 to TRBJ2-1; perhaps D is TRBD1 or TRBD2 (5 bases each). The receptor was isolated from a woman aged 45 to 65 with lung cancer. The DNA for the CDR3 is TGTGCCACCAGTGTCTCCGGGACGGTTATAAATGAGCAGTTCTTC. Its protein product is CATSVSGTVINEQFF.